The TCR beta chain described here comes from a study of T cells in Graves' hyperthyroidism and ophthalmopathy. Whole-study results and caveats: In the analysis, a 13 V-J model separated ophthalmopathy from stable hyperthyroidism. Blood shared most expanded thyroid clonotypes above 0.001.

Stable disease denoted Graves' hyperthyroidism without ophthalmopathy progression within 18 months. The CDR3 contains 15 residues. The V gene end was trimmed by 5 bases and the J gene end by 7 bases; junction bases not matched to a gene: 8. Germline loops: CDR1 SGHVS, CDR2 FQNEAQ. Comments on this clonotype: Its specificity is not known.

Amplification of TCR beta CDR3 regions used RNA as the template. When the TCR CDR3 underwent first-round RT-PCR, the HTBI primer set was used. TCRdb reanalysed the multiplex PCR reads using MiXCR and keeps one entry per CDR3 protein. The repertoire holds around 540,000 distinct CDR3 sequences, with just over 45% as singletons. The specimen was peripheral blood or thyroid tissue (not recorded which). The genes are TRBV7-8 and TRBJ1-5; 10 bases are a match to TRBD1. The receptor comes from a woman between 18 and 29 years old with Graves' hyperthyroidism. CDR3: CASSKDRGFKQPQHF. The CDR3 bases are TGTGCCAGCAGCAAGGACAGGGGGTTTAAACAGCCCCAGCATTTT.